This T cell receptor (beta chain) was identified during a study of radiation and T cells in renal cell carcinoma (dated by TCRdb to the early 2020s). General notes on the study: A total of some 51 samples underwent TCR beta sequencing, made up of some 26 tumors and around 27 peripheral blood samples. The last blood draw happened 4 weeks after radiation, timed to coincide with nephrectomy. A total of approximately 4 million unique CDR3 nucleotide sequences, encoding around 2.7 million unique CDR3 amino acid sequences, were found across all 50 or so samples.

General conclusions and limits of the study: Dynamics of the blood repertoire were not tracked past 4 weeks after treatment. Because pretreatment tumor biopsies were not available, the baseline intratumoral presence of clonotypes could not be determined. In blood, the top tumor clonotypes increased between baseline and 2 weeks post-radiation and then shrank by 4 weeks, which suggests that tumor-resident clones expanded only transiently. Because the trial had a single-armed design, the trial could not examine how radiation dose or scheduling affected the TCR repertoire.

TCR beta libraries were generated from genomic DNA with the immunoSEQ kit, following the manufacturer's recommendations. To prepare libraries, a first multiplex PCR with proprietary primers was run, followed by a second PCR that added unique barcodes, and a bead cleanup was done after each round. A positive control reaction and a negative control reaction, both provided in the kit, were run with every batch of samples. The final libraries underwent checking on an Agilent 4200 TapeStation D1000 ScreenTape, volumetric pooling, and quantification by qPCR. Sequencing was performed on an Illumina NextSeq500 using a MidOutput 150-cycle cartridge, with 156 Read1 cycles, 15 Index1 cycles, and the kit custom primers. The pooled library was loaded at 1.0 pM, and around 22% PhiX control was spiked in. As for the authors' bioinformatics: Vendor-processed data were analyzed in R, with a clonotype defined as all T cells sharing the same CDR3 nucleotide sequence. For clone abundance analyses, frequencies were normalized to the 10,000 most abundant clones per sample. Public T cell clones, which averaged fewer than five per sample, were removed prior to analysis. Tumor-enriched clonotypes and baseline blood-enriched clonotypes were defined as those with an abundance difference of at least 32-fold between compartments. Clonotypes expanded or contracted between blood time points were identified with a beta-binomial differential abundance model. Tumor-blood repertoire similarity was measured with the Baroni-Urbani and Buser coefficient, and groups were compared using two-tailed Wilcoxon tests in R. TCRdb provides this immuneACCESS table in a form limited to in-frame rearrangements. Some clones are lacking; in checked studies, under half of them reflect an unresolved V gene, and why the rest are absent is not known. V, J and clone size are those of that table, while D and trimming were read from the DNA. This sample holds roughly 90,000 clones; just under 85% were observed only once. Of the sample, 9.4% falls within the top ten clones.

The label giving this sample's time point can be read as: blood 4 weeks post-SBRT, at nephrectomy. The sample's treatment or condition label, in plain terms: 15 Gy SBRT to primary tumor, nephrectomy 4 weeks later. The samples were obtained from a clinical trial, where primary renal cell carcinomas were treated with 15 Gy stereotactic body radiation therapy and then removed by nephrectomy 4 weeks afterward. To track tumor-enriched clonotypes, serial peripheral blood was sampled from radiation-treated patients at baseline and at 2 weeks and 4 weeks after SBRT. Every patient had renal cell carcinoma of clear cell pathology. Genomic DNA for TCR sequencing was prepared using the QIAamp DNA Blood Mini Kit (Qiagen). The analyses included just those samples that passed every quality control check. CDR1 is given as SGHRS and CDR2 as YFSETQ, both from the germline V gene. At the junction V is shortened by 2 bases and J by 1 base; bases outside the gene matches: 6. Inclusive of the bounding cysteine and phenylalanine, the CDR3 is 17 residues long. The entry retains the CDR3 DNA only, 51 bases that are in frame from base 1.

In regard to this clone: The antigen this receptor binds is unknown. The record has no base qualities; no much larger clone is one base away.

The sample was blood, taken from a patient whose treatment included radiotherapy and nephrectomy. The receptor was isolated from a man aged 45-60 years with renal cell carcinoma. The V and J segments used are TRBV5-1 and TRBJ2-2, with 9 bases in between that match TRBD1. The sequenced DNA is TGCGCCAGCAGCTTTAGTGCGGGACAGGGGAACACCGGGGAGCTGTTTTTT. Translated, it gives CASSFSAGQGNTGELFF.